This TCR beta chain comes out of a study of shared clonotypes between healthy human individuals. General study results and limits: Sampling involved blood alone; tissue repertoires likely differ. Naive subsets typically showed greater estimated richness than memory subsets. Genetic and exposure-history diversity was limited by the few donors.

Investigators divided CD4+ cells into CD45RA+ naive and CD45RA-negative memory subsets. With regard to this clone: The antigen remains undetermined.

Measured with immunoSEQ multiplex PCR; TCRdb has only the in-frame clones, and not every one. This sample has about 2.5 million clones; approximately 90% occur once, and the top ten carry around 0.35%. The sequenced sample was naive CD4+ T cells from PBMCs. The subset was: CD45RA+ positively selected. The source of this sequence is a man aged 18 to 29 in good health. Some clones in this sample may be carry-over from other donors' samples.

The CDR3 region is CASSGYLGQALGVTF. CDR3 DNA: TGTGCCAGCAGCGGCTACCTGGGGCAGGCCCTAGGGGTTACCTTC. This sequence joins TRBV9 and TRBJ1-2; D perhaps matches TRBD1 (5 bases). Germline V CDR1 and CDR2: SGDLS, YYNGEE. Trimming shortened V by 3 bases and J by 14 bases, and 26 bases separated the two germline ends. There are 15 residues in the CDR3.